The clone carrying this T cell receptor beta chain appeared a few times. No antigen is known for it. Trimming pared 1 base from V and 8 bases from J, leaving 13 bases between. Germline CDR1 is SQVTM and CDR2 is ANQGSEA. CDR3 length: 13 amino acids. The entry originates in a study of T cell repertoires in cytomegalovirus infection. General observations from the study: Accumulated public TCR beta family frequency recognized individuals carrying CMV together with the relevant HLA.

TCRdb re-analysed the reads in MiXCR, keeping a single row per CDR3 protein. The sample shows about 740,000 distinct CDR3 sequences, about a third of them seen only once. The source material was PBMCs. V usage is TRBV29-1 and J usage is TRBJ2-3; D gene unclear. The TCR sequence derives from a human donor in good health (CMV status not recorded). Some clones in this sample may be carry-over from other donors' samples. CDR3 nucleotide sequence: TGCAGCGTTGAAGTAACTGTGCTGGGTACGCAGTATTTT. Amino acids: CSVEVTVLGTQYF.